A single sample is the source of the 23 T cell receptor beta chains below, sequenced in a study of blood T cell repertoires in COVID-19. Sequencing was performed with immunoSEQ multiplex PCR; in TCRdb, only in-frame clones are kept and a portion is missing. In the table there are 140,000 or so clones, 80% to 90% of which are singletons. Input material: peripheral blood. The source is a man in his sixties with active or convalescent COVID-19.

This rearrangement joins TRBV19 to TRBJ2-2; D gene ambiguous. The CDR3 runs 14 residues. Trimming left V 0 bases short and J 7 bases short, with 9 bases between. CDR1 LNHDA and CDR2 SQIVND come from the germline V gene (reference sequence). The CDR3 bases are TGTGCCAGTAGTATAGAAGTACTCAACGGGGAGCTGTTTTTT. Protein: CASSIEVLNGELFF.

This chain uses TRBV24-1 with TRBJ2-5; 9 bases map to TRBD1. The CDR3 loop spans 15 amino acids. Per germline, CDR1 KGHDR and CDR2 SFDVKD. V lost 4 bases to trimming and J lost 4 bases; unmatched junction nucleotides: 6. CDR3 amino acids: CATSDGTGPGETQYF. CDR3 nucleotides: TGTGCCACCAGTGACGGGACAGGGCCGGGAGAGACCCAGTACTTC.

The rearrangement uses TRBV5-4 and TRBJ2-3; D possibly corresponds to TRBD1 (6 bases). The germline V and J ends were trimmed by 5 bases and 0 bases, with 10 bases remaining between them. From germline, CDR1 is SGHNT and CDR2 YYREEE (reference sequence). This CDR3 has 14 residues. CDR3 loop: CASRGALSTDTQYF. CDR3 sequence (DNA): TGTGCCAGCAGGGGGGCCCTTAGCACAGATACGCAGTATTTT.

The CDR3 DNA sequence: TGTGCCAGCATCTGGGGCCAGGCCTTGAACACCGGGGAGCTGTTTTTT. Translating gives CASIWGQALNTGELFF. J is TRBJ2-2 and V is TRBV21-1; the tabulated D call, TRBD1, remains unverified against the DNA. TRBV21-1 has pseudogene status. The CDR3 covers 16 residues.

The chain combines TRBV5-4 with TRBJ2-5; 13 bases fit TRBD2. Germline V gene lookup returns CDR1 SGHNT and CDR2 YYREEE (reference sequence). Trimming removed 4 bases from V and 3 bases from J; junction bases left unmatched: 6. There are 16 residues in the CDR3. In DNA, the CDR3 is TGTGCCAGCAGCAAAGGGACTAGCGGGATAGAAGAGACCCAGTACTTC. Encoded protein: CASSKGTSGIEETQYF.

The rearrangement links TRBV21-1 to TRBJ2-5; TRBD2 reflects the table's D call only, with no check against the DNA. TRBV21-1 is a pseudogene segment. The length of the CDR3 is 18 residues. The DNA for the CDR3 is TGTGCCAGCAGCAGGCCTAGCGTAATTTTTTGCTATCTGGAGACCCAGTACTTC. This translates into CASSRPSVIFCYLETQYF.

This chain links TRBV18 with TRBJ1-4; D is undetermined. Looked up from germline, CDR1 is KGHSH and CDR2 is LQKENI. CDR3 length: 16 amino acids. Trimming pared 3 bases from V and 0 bases from J, leaving 11 bases between. CDR3 region: CASSPAGYATNEKLFF. The CDR3 region has the DNA TGTGCCAGCTCACCTGCGGGGTATGCAACTAATGAAAAACTGTTTTTT.

CDR3 region: CASRPTQGAEQYF. CDR3 nucleotides: TGTGCCAGCAGACCGACTCAGGGGGCCGAGCAGTACTTC. The chain employs TRBV6-5 and TRBJ2-7; 8 nucleotides match TRBD1. J gave up 6 bases and V 6 bases, and 7 bases lay outside the gene matches. Germline V CDR1 and CDR2: MNHEY, SVGAGI. The CDR3 length is 13 residues.

This chain connects TRBV5-8 to TRBJ2-5, with a tentative D call TRBD1 (5 bases). Trimming removed 4 bases at V and 2 bases at J, with 21 bases between. The CDR3 contains 17 residues. Germline values: CDR1 SGHTS, CDR2 YDEGEE. CDR3 sequence: CASSPALGQVGQETQYF. The CDR3 DNA sequence: TGTGCCAGCAGCCCAGCGTTGGGGCAAGTGGGGCAAGAGACCCAGTACTTC.

CDR3 amino acids: CASSPGGRGHQETQYF. The CDR3 nucleotides are TGTGCCAGCAGCCCGGGGGGTAGAGGCCACCAAGAGACCCAGTACTTC. This chain connects TRBV5-4 to TRBJ2-5; 7 nucleotides line up with TRBD2. The CDR3 is made up of 16 amino acids. V shed 4 bases, J shed 0 bases, and the junction held 9 bases outside the gene matches. Germline V lookup: CDR1 SGHNT, CDR2 YYREEE (reference sequence).

This clone was counted many times. J is TRBJ2-1 and V is TRBV19; TRBD1 aligns across 9 bases. The V gene's germline CDR1 is LNHDA and CDR2 SQIVND (reference sequence). The CDR3 loop spans 15 amino acids. The V and J ends lost 4 bases and 4 bases, in that order; junction bases with no gene match: 5. For the CDR3, the DNA is TGTGCCAGTAGTAACCGACAGGGGGGGTACAATGAGCAGTTCTTC. As protein: CASSNRQGGYNEQFF.

The chain employs TRBV19 and TRBJ1-5; D is uncertain. V lost 5 bases and J 7 bases, leaving 12 bases between the germline ends. The germline V gene encodes CDR1 LNHDA and CDR2 SQIVND (reference sequence). This CDR3 has 13 residues. CDR3 sequence reads: CASSGEGGQPQHF. Here the CDR3 DNA reads TGTGCCAGTAGTGGGGAGGGAGGGCAGCCCCAGCATTTT.

CDR3 sequence reads: CATSGGSSYNSPLHF. In DNA, the CDR3 is TGTGCCACCAGCGGAGGTAGCTCCTATAATTCACCCCTCCACTTT. J is TRBJ1-6 and V is TRBV15; D ambiguous. Germline V CDR1 and CDR2: LNHNV, YYDKDF (reference sequence). V was cut by 5 bases and J by 0 bases, with 8 bases left in between. This CDR3 region has 15 residues.

V is TRBV28 and J is TRBJ2-2; D is perhaps TRBD2 (6 bases). The CDR3 loop spans 15 amino acids. The ends were cut back, 3 bases at V and 1 base at J, with 9 bases in the middle. Germline values: CDR1 MDHEN, CDR2 SYDVKM. The CDR3 sequence: CASSLGTRNTGELFF. The CDR3 DNA reads TGTGCCAGCAGTTTGGGGACTCGGAACACCGGGGAGCTGTTTTTT. Variable domain in full (rest from reference TRBV28 and TRBJ2-2): DVKVTQSSRYLVKRTGEKVFLECVQDMDHENMFWYRQDPGLGLRLIYFSYDVKMKEKGDIPEGYSVSREKKERFSLILESASTNQTSMYLCASSLGTRNTGELFFGEGSRLTVL.

V usage is TRBV7-9 and J usage is TRBJ2-7; D uncertain. There are 11 residues in the CDR3. Between the trimmed V and J ends, which lost 0 bases and 6 bases, there was a span of 3 bases. Germline CDR1 reads SEHNR; CDR2 reads FQNEAQ (reference sequence). CDR3: CASSLAAEQYF. As DNA, the CDR3 is TGTGCCAGCAGCTTAGCGGCCGAGCAGTACTTC.

This chain uses TRBV6-5 with TRBJ2-3, with 8 bases lining up with TRBD1. V lost 2 bases and J lost 4; bases outside the gene matches: 8. The CDR3 length is 16 residues. Germline V lookup: CDR1 MNHEY, CDR2 SVGAGI. The CDR3 region has the DNA TGTGCCAGCAGTTACACTCAGGGGGCGCGGTCAGATACGCAGTATTTT. It translates to CASSYTQGARSDTQYF.

This chain links TRBV28 with TRBJ2-7, with TRBD1 identical over 8 bases. Germline CDR1 and CDR2: MDHEN and SYDVKM. The J segment lost 3 bases and the V segment lost 6 bases, leaving 19 bases of the junction unmatched. The CDR3 runs to 18 residues. For the CDR3, the DNA is TGTGCCAGCAGCCTCTCCAGGGGGCTACCCCTGACAAACTACGAGCAGTACTTC. This sequence encodes CASSLSRGLPLTNYEQYF.

V usage is TRBV28 and J usage is TRBJ2-3; TRBD1 aligns across 8 bases. Germline V gene sequence: CDR1 MDHEN, CDR2 SYDVKM. The CDR3 covers 15 residues. J was trimmed by 2 bases and V by 7 bases; bases with no gene match: 8. This chain's CDR3 is CASNSGTGYTDTQYF. The CDR3 DNA reads TGTGCCAGCAACTCTGGGACAGGTTACACAGATACGCAGTATTTT.

The chain recombines TRBV19 with TRBJ2-7; the match to TRBD2 covers 8 bases. V lost 3 bases to trimming and J lost 4 bases; unmatched junction nucleotides: 8. The CDR3 is 15 amino acids. From germline, CDR1 is LNHDA and CDR2 SQIVND (reference sequence). As DNA, the CDR3 is TGTGCCAGTAGTATCGGAGCGGGAGTATGGTACGAGCAGTACTTC. Its protein product is CASSIGAGVWYEQYF.

The chain joins TRBV19 to TRBJ1-5, with D possibly matching TRBD1 (5 bases). This CDR3 is built from 15 residues. The germline CDR1 and CDR2 sequences are LNHDA and SQIVND (reference sequence). Trimming removed 7 bases at V and 0 bases at J, with 13 bases between. For the CDR3, the DNA is TGTGCCAGTACGCAGAGACAGACTAGCAATCAGCCCCAGCATTTT. This translates into CASTQRQTSNQPQHF.

This rearrangement joins TRBV4-2 to TRBJ1-1, with D maybe TRBD1 (6 bases). Per the germline V gene, CDR1 is LGHNA and CDR2 is YNFKEQ. CDR3 length: 14 amino acids. Deletions cut 0 bases from V and 3 bases from J, with 8 bases between. The CDR3 sequence: CASSQEDSYTEAFF. In nucleotides, the CDR3 is TGTGCCAGCAGCCAAGAGGACAGCTACACTGAAGCTTTCTTT.

This chain uses TRBV5-1 with TRBJ2-1; TRBD2 aligns across 10 bases. The CDR3 is 15 residues long. Germline loops: CDR1 SGHRS, CDR2 YFSETQ. Trimming took 6 bases from V and 5 from J; bases not matched to a gene: 8. The CDR3 nucleotides read TGCGCCAGCAAGAGGGGTAGCGGGAGGAACAATGAGCAGTTCTTC. Residues: CASKRGSGRNNEQFF. Supplemented by reference TRBV5-1 and TRBJ2-1, the full variable domain reads KAGVTQTPRYLIKTRGQQVTLSCSPISGHRSVSWYQQTPGQGLQFLFEYFSETQRNKGNFPGRFSGRQFSNSRSEMNVSTLELGDSALYLCASKRGSGRNNEQFFGPGTRLTVL.

The J gene is TRBJ2-2, the V gene TRBV6-5; maybe TRBD2 (6 bases). V was clipped by 0 bases and J by 7 bases, with 15 bases between them. Germline loops: CDR1 MNHEY, CDR2 SVGAGI. The CDR3 contains 16 residues. The CDR3 sequence: CASSYSGGSRVGELFF. The DNA for the CDR3 is TGTGCCAGCAGTTACTCCGGGGGAAGTCGCGTCGGGGAGCTGTTTTTT.